This TCR beta chain derives from a study of blood T cell repertoires in COVID-19. About the study: Samples taken during acute and convalescent COVID-19 were collected in the United States, Italy and Spain.

Data came from immunoSEQ multiplex PCR; TCRdb stores just in-frame clones and leaves some out. The profile covers 250,000 to 350,000 clones, with approximately 91% appearing a single time and about 11% taken by the ten largest. Sequenced: peripheral blood. The source is a woman aged 25 to 39 with COVID-19, enrolled during active disease.

CDR3 bases: TGTGCCAGCAGCGCCGTAGACTCCTACGAGCAGTACTTC. It specifies CASSAVDSYEQYF. This chain joins TRBV9 and TRBJ2-7, with D hard to call. Germline V gene sequence: CDR1 SGDLS, CDR2 YYNGEE. V gave up 3 bases and J gave up 0 bases, with 7 bases separating them. The CDR3 sequence is 13 residues long.